The 18 T cell receptor beta chains given below trace back to one sample, sequenced in a study of shared clonotypes between healthy human individuals. The method was immunoSEQ multiplex PCR; TCRdb's version includes in-frame clones alone and lacks a portion of them. The sample has about 2.3 million clones, less than 95% seen once; the top ten hold about 0.41%. The sample consisted of naive CD4+ T cells from PBMCs. The subset was: CD45RA+ positively selected. These TCRs come from a man aged 18 to 29 in good health. Some clones in this sample may be carry-over from other donors' samples.

V gene TRBV28 combines with J gene TRBJ2-1; D is unclear. V lost 6 bases and J 5 bases, leaving 5 bases between the germline ends. Per the germline V gene, CDR1 is MDHEN and CDR2 is SYDVKM. There are 11 residues in the CDR3. CDR3 sequence reads: CASRYNNEQFF. The CDR3 bases are TGTGCCAGCAGGTACAACAATGAGCAGTTCTTC.

The rearrangement joins TRBV10-1 to TRBJ2-5; 12 bases are a match to TRBD1. This CDR3 comprises 15 residues. J lost 7 bases, V lost 2 bases, and 5 bases had no gene match. Germline CDR1 WNHNN, CDR2 SYGVQD (reference sequence). The CDR3 nucleotides read TGCGCCAGCAGTGAGGGGACAGGGGGCGCGGGGACCCAGTACTTC. Its translation: CASSEGTGGAGTQYF.

This chain uses TRBV7-3 with TRBJ2-5; D gene unclear. V was clipped by 2 bases and J by 4 bases, with 8 bases between them. This CDR3 has 13 residues. Germline V gene data show CDR1 as SGHTA and CDR2 as FQGTGA. CDR3 residues: CASSLYHGETQYF. The DNA for the CDR3 is TGTGCCAGCAGCTTATATCATGGAGAGACCCAGTACTTC.

This chain connects TRBV5-6 to TRBJ2-4, with 9 positions matching TRBD1. CDR1 is SGHDT and CDR2 is YYEEEE in the germline V gene. The CDR3 has 17 amino acids. V lost 5 bases, J lost 5 bases, and 14 bases stayed unmatched. In nucleotides, the CDR3 is TGTGCCAGCAGTAGACCGGGACAGGGACTGGGGCAAAACATTCAGTACTTC. Protein sequence: CASSRPGQGLGQNIQYF.

The chain has TRBV19 and TRBJ1-5; 7 bases map to TRBD1. Germline trimming cut 6 bases from V and 1 base from J; bases unmatched to any gene: 6. The CDR3 consists of 15 residues. Germline CDR1 reads LNHDA; CDR2 reads SQIVND (reference sequence). CDR3 coding DNA: TGTGCCAGTAGAATACAGGGGAGGAGCAATCAGCCCCAGCATTTT. Its protein is CASRIQGRSNQPQHF.

CDR3 DNA: TGTGCCAGCAGTTCGCCGGGACTAGCCCTGACAGATACGCAGTATTTT. Encoded protein: CASSSPGLALTDTQYF. The chain links TRBV28 to TRBJ2-3; 9 nucleotides line up with TRBD2. This CDR3 is built from 16 residues. Germline CDR1 is MDHEN and CDR2 is SYDVKM. J lost 3 bases, V lost 4 bases, and 8 bases had no gene match. Based on the CDR3 plus reference TRBV28 and TRBJ2-3, the full variable domain is DVKVTQSSRYLVKRTGEKVFLECVQDMDHENMFWYRQDPGLGLRLIYFSYDVKMKEKGDIPEGYSVSREKKERFSLILESASTNQTSMYLCASSSPGLALTDTQYFGPGTRLTVL.

V is TRBV28 and J is TRBJ2-1; TRBD1 matches at 9 bases. The CDR3 runs 15 residues. CDR1 MDHEN and CDR2 SYDVKM come from the germline V gene. The V and J ends lost 4 bases and 3 bases, in that order; junction bases with no gene match: 4. CDR3 sequence (DNA): TGTGCCAGCAGTTCCCAGGGACAGGGCTACAATGAGCAGTTCTTC. Encoded protein: CASSSQGQGYNEQFF.

The chain links TRBV11-2 to TRBJ1-4; a possible D gene is TRBD1 (5 bases). The germline gives CDR1 SGHAT, CDR2 FQNNGV. The length of the CDR3 is 16 residues. V lost 1 base and J lost 6, with 15 bases in between. The CDR3 nucleotides read TGTGCCAGCAGCTTAGGATATGTAGGGGTTTATGAAAAACTGTTTTTT. This gives the protein CASSLGYVGVYEKLFF.

This chain links TRBV7-9 with TRBJ1-4; 7 positions agree with TRBD1. Trimming removed 5 bases from V and 4 bases from J; junction bases left unmatched: 4. Germline assignment: CDR1 SEHNR and CDR2 FQNEAQ (reference sequence). This CDR3 is 14 amino acids long. CDR3 DNA sequence: TGTGCCAGCAGCCCTAGGGACAGTAATGAAAAACTGTTTTTT. Translated: CASSPRDSNEKLFF.

The gene calls are TRBV27 and TRBJ2-1; TRBD1 matches 10 bases. Unmatched junction bases numbered 7, after V lost 5 bases and J lost 3 bases. The germline CDR1 and CDR2 sequences are MNHEY and SMNVEV (reference sequence). The CDR3 length is 16 residues. The CDR3 sequence is CASSALDRGNYNEQFF. The CDR3 DNA reads TGTGCCAGCAGTGCCCTGGACAGGGGGAACTACAATGAGCAGTTCTTC.

This clone came up once. V is TRBV6-5 and J is TRBJ2-5; 8 bases line up with TRBD2. Germline trimming cut 0 bases from V and 6 bases from J; bases unmatched to any gene: 9. The length of the CDR3 is 16 residues. The germline gives CDR1 MNHEY, CDR2 SVGAGI. CDR3 coding DNA: TGTGCCAGCAGTTACTCGATTAGCGGGATTCTGCAGACCCAGTACTTC. This encodes CASSYSISGILQTQYF.

V gene TRBV28 combines with J gene TRBJ1-2; 11 bases map to TRBD1. V lost 5 bases to trimming and J lost 4 bases; unmatched junction nucleotides: 6. CDR1 and CDR2 (germline): MDHEN, SYDVKM. The CDR3 sequence is 15 residues long. CDR3 sequence (DNA): TGTGCCAGCAGTCGGACAGGGGGCCCTTTCTATGGCTACACCTTC. Its translation: CASSRTGGPFYGYTF.

About this clone: One end of the junction does not line up with germline, which may come from a read error. The rearrangement links TRBV5-1 to TRBJ2-1; 8 bases are a match to TRBD1. The germline V gene encodes CDR1 SGHRS and CDR2 YFSETQ. The CDR3 sequence is 12 residues long. The chain's CDR3 is CASSLDLGDRIF. The CDR3 DNA sequence: TGCGCCAGCAGCTTGGATCTCGGGGACAGGATCTTC.

The chain recombines TRBV27 with TRBJ1-1; D may be TRBD1 (5 bases). The germline gives CDR1 MNHEY, CDR2 SMNVEV (reference sequence). The CDR3 contains 15 residues. The V end was cut by 3 bases, the J end by 2 bases, with 13 bases between. This CDR3 reads CASSFSGGGNTEAFF. CDR3 nucleotides: TGTGCCAGCAGTTTCTCCGGGGGAGGTAACACTGAAGCTTTCTTT.

V usage is TRBV6-5 and J usage is TRBJ2-7; 7 bases agree with TRBD1. Germline V gene lookup returns CDR1 MNHEY and CDR2 SVGAGI. This CDR3 contains 14 residues. Trimming at V came to 8 bases and at J to 2 bases, leaving 9 bases not matched to a gene. Here the CDR3 reads CASLSTGETYEQYF. In nucleotides, the CDR3 is TGTGCCAGCTTATCAACAGGGGAGACCTACGAGCAGTACTTC.

The chain recombines TRBV28 with TRBJ2-3, with D maybe TRBD2 (8 bases). V was trimmed by 6 bases and J by 6 bases, leaving 25 bases between them. The CDR3 is 17 amino acids. Germline CDR1 MDHEN, CDR2 SYDVKM. This chain's CDR3 is CASSLSRGGRGHDTQYF. The CDR3 DNA reads TGTGCCAGCAGCCTATCGCGCGGGGGGAGGGGGCACGATACGCAGTATTTT. Supplemented by reference TRBV28 and TRBJ2-3, the full variable domain reads DVKVTQSSRYLVKRTGEKVFLECVQDMDHENMFWYRQDPGLGLRLIYFSYDVKMKEKGDIPEGYSVSREKKERFSLILESASTNQTSMYLCASSLSRGGRGHDTQYFGPGTRLTVL.

This clone was observed a few times. Other nucleotide sequences from this sample produce the same CDR3. The rearrangement joins TRBV18 to TRBJ1-5, with TRBD1 matching 9 bases. The CDR3 is made up of 15 amino acids. Trimming at V came to 6 bases and at J to 4 bases, leaving 7 bases not matched to a gene. The V gene's germline CDR1 is KGHSH and CDR2 LQKENI. CDR3 amino acids: CASSPIQGANQPQHF. The CDR3 bases are TGTGCCAGCTCGCCGATACAGGGGGCGAATCAGCCCCAGCATTTT. Drawing the rest from reference TRBV18 and TRBJ1-5, the complete variable domain is NAGVMQNPRHLVRRRGQEARLRCSPMKGHSHVYWYRQLPEEGLKFMVYLQKENIIDESGMPKERFSAEFPKEGPSILRIQQVVRGDSAAYFCASSPIQGANQPQHFGDGTRLSIL.

The CDR3 loop reads CATSGGGVAGLGYTF. In DNA, the CDR3 is TGTGCCACCAGCGGTGGTGGTGTGGCAGGGTTAGGCTACACCTTC. V and J are TRBV15 and TRBJ1-2; perhaps TRBD1 as D (5 bases). Trimming left V 5 bases short and J 8 bases short, with 21 bases between. CDR1 is LNHNV and CDR2 is YYDKDF in the germline V gene (reference sequence). CDR3 length: 15 residues. Using reference TRBV15 and TRBJ1-2 for the parts outside the CDR3, the full variable domain is DAMVIQNPRYQVTQFGKPVTLSCSQTLNHNVMYWYQQKSSQAPKLLFHYYDKDFNNEADTPDNFQSRRPNTSFCFLDIRSPGLGDTAMYLCATSGGGVAGLGYTFGSGTRLTVV.